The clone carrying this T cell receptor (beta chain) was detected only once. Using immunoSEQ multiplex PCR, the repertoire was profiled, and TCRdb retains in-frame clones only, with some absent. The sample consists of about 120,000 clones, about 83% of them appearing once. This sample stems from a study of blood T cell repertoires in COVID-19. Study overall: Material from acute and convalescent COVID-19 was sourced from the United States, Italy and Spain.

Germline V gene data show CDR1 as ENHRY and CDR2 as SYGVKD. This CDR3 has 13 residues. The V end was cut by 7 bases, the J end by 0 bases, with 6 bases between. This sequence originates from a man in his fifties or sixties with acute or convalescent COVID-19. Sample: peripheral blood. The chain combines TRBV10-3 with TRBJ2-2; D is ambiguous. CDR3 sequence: CAITSANTGELFF. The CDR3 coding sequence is TGTGCCATCACATCAGCGAACACCGGGGAGCTGTTTTTT.